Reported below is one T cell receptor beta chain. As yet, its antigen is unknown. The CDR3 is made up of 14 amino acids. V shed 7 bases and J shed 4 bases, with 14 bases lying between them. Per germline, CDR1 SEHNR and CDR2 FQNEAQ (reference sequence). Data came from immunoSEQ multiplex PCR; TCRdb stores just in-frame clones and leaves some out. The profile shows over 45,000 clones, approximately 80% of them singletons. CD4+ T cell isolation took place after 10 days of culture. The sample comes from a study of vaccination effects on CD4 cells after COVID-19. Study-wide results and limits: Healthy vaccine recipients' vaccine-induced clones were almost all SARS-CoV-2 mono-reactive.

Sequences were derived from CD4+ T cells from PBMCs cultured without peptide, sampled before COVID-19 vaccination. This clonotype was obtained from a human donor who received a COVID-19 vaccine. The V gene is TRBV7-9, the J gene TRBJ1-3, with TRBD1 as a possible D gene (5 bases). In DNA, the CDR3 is TGTGCCAGCACCGATCGGGGGTACGGAAACACCATATATTTT. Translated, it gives CASTDRGYGNTIYF.